This T cell receptor beta chain was captured by sequencing in a study of blood T cell repertoires in COVID-19. Study as a whole: T cells, B-cell-depleted T cells, or PBMCs provided the cDNA or gDNA that served as material.

This clone showed up just once. The assay was immunoSEQ multiplex PCR, and TCRdb's table has in-frame clones only and misses some. This table has 180,000 or so clones, 75% to 90% appearing once. CDR1 is GTSNPN, CDR2 SVGIG, per germline (reference sequence). The CDR3 consists of 13 residues. The germline V and J ends were trimmed by 2 bases and 4 bases, with 11 bases remaining between them. Enrollees, about 18 to 95 years old, lived in roughly 24 US areas. Clinical histories supplied by participants themselves formed the basis of cohort assignment. The rearrangement links TRBV30 to TRBJ1-1; perhaps TRBD1 as D (6 bases). Sequencing was performed on PBMCs or T cells enriched from blood (not recorded which). The receptor comes from a man in his forties who had recovered from COVID-19. CDR3 loop: CAWSSGQITEAFF. Here the CDR3 DNA reads TGTGCCTGGAGTTCTGGACAGATCACTGAAGCTTTCTTT.